This entry is about one TCR beta chain. Profiled with immunoSEQ multiplex PCR; TCRdb holds only in-frame clones, not every one. The sample carries 120,000 or so clones, 93% recorded once. The data are from a study of control samples from healthy donors and cancer patients. This receptor was identified in a man aged 50 to 60 with head and neck cancer. Sequencing used PBMCs.

The DNA for the CDR3 is TGCGCCAGCAGTATCGGTTTGGGCCTTACAGGGAACACTGAAGCTTTCTTT. Translation gives CASSIGLGLTGNTEAFF. The gene calls are TRBV5-1 and TRBJ1-1; weak D call: TRBD1 (5 bases). V was clipped by 5 bases and J by 1 base, with 21 bases between them. The CDR3 extends over 17 amino acids. Looked up from germline, CDR1 is SGHRS and CDR2 is YFSETQ. Using reference TRBV5-1 and TRBJ1-1 for the parts outside the CDR3, the full variable domain is KAGVTQTPRYLIKTRGQQVTLSCSPISGHRSVSWYQQTPGQGLQFLFEYFSETQRNKGNFPGRFSGRQFSNSRSEMNVSTLELGDSALYLCASSIGLGLTGNTEAFFGQGTRLTVV.